This T cell receptor beta chain was identified during a study of cytomegalovirus exposure and HLA in healthy donors listed by TCRdb under 2017. Background for the entire study: An earlier analysis of roughly 500 of the donors reported roughly 300 Gb of sequence data and some 110 million unique TCR beta sequences obtained from around 190 million T cells. High-throughput TCR immunosequencing, statistical association of individual TCRs with disease status, and machine learning were combined to predict cytomegalovirus infection status. Every discovery cohort repertoire had been produced on one sequencing platform. Of the 398 genotyped donors, 81% fell in the genetic ancestry cluster associated with self-reported Caucasian donors. Donor age, sex, ethnicity and CMV serostatus were compiled together with the repertoire data. Among under 450 genotyped donors of the cohort, an average of roughly 240,000 unique TCR beta nucleotide sequences were sequenced per donor, roughly 20% of them non-productive. In a later analysis, previously published TCR beta repertoires from 670 or so donors were re-analyzed and high-resolution HLA genotyping was added so that TCR occurrence patterns could be studied. The study aimed to test whether cataloging public T cell receptors could reveal signatures of past pathogen exposure. To decide whether each TCR beta V gene segment behaved as functional or pseudogenic, an earlier analysis of some 600 of the donors relied on high-throughput TCR beta sequencing. Because of strong linkage in the cohort, four to six DR-DQ haplotypes were treated as single units for association and clustering. Typing coverage differed by locus: A, B, C, DRB1 and DQB1 were typed in about 629-640 donors, DQA1 in roughly 510, DPA1 in around 600, and DPB1 in 400 to 480. Rather than drawing on any new phenotypic data, the later analysis identified candidate immune exposures from TCR beta sequences and the way those sequences occurred across donors. Along with the approximately 700-subject first cohort, a separate validation cohort of around 120 different subjects was used. HLA typing included class I and class II loci at four-digit resolution. Roughly 320 gigabases of sequencing data and 75 million to 85 million unique TCR sequences made up an early release that covered nearly 650 HLA-typed donors. Genome-wide SNP genotypes for about 55% of the 666 donors were used in a later genetic analysis, which treated that subset as a discovery cohort. The T cell repertoires of 666 subjects were profiled by immunosequencing and related to cytomegalovirus serostatus.

With regard to this clone: Its antigen specificity is not known. No base qualities exist here, and no much larger clone lies one base off it.

Overall study outcomes, separate from this receptor: The classifier was reported to diagnose cytomegalovirus status with high specificity and sensitivity in both the original and validation cohorts. Only TCR beta chains were sequenced in this cohort, and the absence of alpha or paired-chain data limited detectable features. In a later analysis, HLA-associated TCR beta chains were found to be more clonally expanded and to have lower generation probabilities than equally common non-associated chains. According to a later analysis, most CMV-associated TCR beta chains appeared to be HLA-restricted, and the HLA associations seemed to be driven largely by CMV exposure. Strong co-occurrence of HLA alleles, especially DR and DQ, made assigning TCR associations to individual alleles difficult. A group of highly shared sequence variants was considered likely to be a technical artifact of the sequencing pipeline. Several of the top co-occurrence clusters appeared to be linked to parvovirus B19, influenza, CMV and Epstein-Barr virus, according to a later analysis. The earlier analysis of approximately 590 of the donors excluded seventeen rarely observed V segments, including chromosome 9 orphons, because counts were too low. Because HLA typing was unavailable for some donors at each locus, only the typed subset was used in association tests. Compared with the 666-donor mean, donors in an Asian-associated ancestry cluster had fewer N-insertions in productive TCRs, according to a later genetic analysis. Most TCR sequences were seen in very few donors, while some public TCRs were found in many individuals. Linkage disequilibrium might explain the correlated functional status among segregating V segments, but an unknown experimental factor could not be ruled out. The presence/absence analyses assumed that sequencing depth was roughly uniform across donors, and that assumption may not be true. In a later analysis, TCR association rates were found to vary across HLA loci, with the most associated TCRs seen for DRB1 alleles and the fewest for HLA-C alleles. The authors suggested that the approach could potentially be extended to other disease states and immunological phenotypes. In an earlier analysis of over 550 of the donors, most TCR beta V segments were observed in productive rearrangements about 87% or about 30% of the time, broadly matching IMGT annotations. The study gave a list of 150 to 200 TCR beta chains associated with cytomegalovirus. At a false discovery rate of 0.05, a later analysis linked about 16,000 TCR beta sequences to specific HLA alleles. A further reported finding was that TCR beta sequences accurately predicted the HLA-A and HLA-B alleles for most subjects in the first cohort. An association between a missense DCLRE1C variant and V-gene and J-gene trimming of TCR beta chains was found in a later genetic analysis and replicated in an independent cohort. The only immune exposure information available for the cohort was CMV serostatus. In vitro tests confirmed that three of the cytomegalovirus-associated TCR beta chains recognize cytomegalovirus antigens. Some IMGT-functional V segments, including TRBV6-2 and TRBV6-3, could not be distinguished by the 87-base-pair reads and were therefore excluded.

The library came from the immunoSEQ multiplex PCR assay. For the multiplex PCR, a mixture combining 60 forward primers for TCR Vbeta segments and 13 reverse primers for TCR Jbeta segments was used. A multiplex PCR assay on genomic DNA amplified the CDR3 region of rearranged TCR beta genes. The Illumina HiSeq System was used to sequence the amplified TCR beta libraries as 87-base-pair reads. For the original study's pipeline: A later analysis tallied roughly 80 million unique TCR beta chains across the 610 or so repertoires, and some 10 million of those chains were shared by two or more donors. To remove PCR and sequencing errors, raw reads were error-corrected and collapsed into unique sequences using a nearest-neighbor algorithm that merged closely related sequences. To assign V, D and J gene segments, CDR3 sequences were aligned to IMGT reference sequences. For a sequence to be retained, a match of at least six nucleotides was required to both a V gene segment and a J gene segment. A rearrangement was called productive if the CDR3 had no stop codons and remained in frame with V and J, and every other rearrangement was called non-productive. CDR3 was defined according to IMGT convention as the region running from the second conserved V-encoded cysteine to the conserved J-encoded phenylalanine. The earlier analysis of a few hundred of the donors excluded any sequence lacking an unambiguous match to a single V gene segment. In an earlier analysis of more than 500 of the donors, a V segment was called functional when productive rearrangements were above 56.7%, and segregating when the standard deviation between donors exceeded 5%. To diagnose cytomegalovirus status from the catalog of TCR beta chain sequences, a statistical classification framework was built. V and J gene assignment, in a later analysis, came from comparing TCR nucleotide sequences with IMGT/GENE-DB human TR gene sequences. A later analysis assigned CDR3 sequences and most-parsimonious VDJ recombination scenarios with the TCRdist pipeline. A later analysis defined each TCR beta chain by its CDR3 amino acid sequence plus V-gene family, and excluded reads lacking a unique V-gene family. A later analysis removed over 500 highly shared, low-generation-probability nucleotide sequences to deal with suspected cross-contamination and a sequencing artifact. In a later analysis, a clonal expansion index was calculated for each public chain from normalized within-repertoire ranks of inferred template counts. Generation probabilities in a later analysis came from a VDJ recombination model fitted to out-of-frame rearrangements, and those results were checked against IGoR. A later analysis scored TCR-TCR, TCR-HLA and TCR-CMV co-occurrence with hypergeometric tests, applying a repertoire-size bias correction to TCR pairs. False discovery rates were estimated in a later analysis by permuting HLA or CMV assignments 20 times. In a later analysis, co-occurring TCRs were grouped with DBSCAN, and TCRdist sequence similarity was added when clustering was performed within HLA-allele-positive subsets. Co-occurrence clustering excluded repertoires with fewer than 30,000 or more than 120,000 public chains, plus five with anomalous nucleotide sharing. TCRdb holds this immuneACCESS table with in-frame rearrangements only. Some clones are missing; in checked studies, unresolved V genes explain under half, and the rest has no known cause. The DNA gave D and trimming, while V, J and clone size come from that table. In all, the sample holds about 210,000 clones, and 80% to 90% of those were seen once. Approximately 2.9% of the sample is taken by the ten largest.

At the junction V is shortened by 2 bases and J by 8 bases, with 13 bases in between. From the germline V gene, CDR1 is SGHRS and CDR2 is YFSETQ. The CDR3 starts with the cysteine, ends with the phenylalanine, and has 14 residues. Solely the CDR3 DNA is kept, with 42 bases framed from the first base. In total, 600 or so healthy bone marrow donors made up the cohort. All cohort members were sampled while nominally healthy, although unrecorded immune exposures were likely present. The donor tested CMV seronegative and was one of the 352 seronegative cohort members. Every donor gave a peripheral blood sample, and the peripheral blood mononuclear cells from that sample were used for TCR beta sequencing. Genomic DNA extraction from the blood cell samples was performed with the Qiagen DNeasy Blood Extraction Kit.

The source of this sequence is a man aged 25-45 years in good health and CMV-seronegative. The sequence links TRBV5-1 to TRBJ1-4; the D gene lacks a confident call. The sequencing sample was made of PBMCs. The CDR3 sequence is CASSLQSPGEKLFF. DNA sequence: TGCGCCAGCAGCTTACAGTCCCCGGGGGAAAAACTGTTTTTT.